Below, 20 T cell receptor beta chains from the same sample are listed, as sequenced in a study of blood T cells in healthy people across ages. The use of a sample-barcoded 5' primer and a J-beta primer mix characterized a second PCR of roughly 6 to 11 cycles. TCRdb passed the 5' RACE reads through MiXCR, listing each CDR3 protein once. The profile shows 850,000 to 1,000,000 distinct CDR3 sequences, 45% to 60% of them singletons. Sequenced sample: blood. The receptors shown here come from a woman in her sixties or seventies in good health.

This clonotype was counted a few times. V gene TRBV12-3 or TRBV12-4 combines with J gene TRBJ2-1; 7 positions agree with TRBD2. The V segment lost 1 base and the J segment 8 bases; nucleotides outside the gene matches: 2. This CDR3 contains 13 residues. The CDR3 spells CASSLGTSDEQFF. The CDR3 nucleotides read TGTGCCAGCAGTTTAGGGACTAGTGATGAGCAGTTCTTC.

The chain links TRBV20-1 to TRBJ2-3, with 13 nucleotides matching TRBD2. V lost 6 bases and J lost 5; bases outside the gene matches: 5. The CDR3 covers 14 residues. Germline V gene sequence: CDR1 DFQATT, CDR2 SNEGSKA (reference sequence). The CDR3 region is CSANGLAGVDTQYF. CDR3 nucleotides: TGCAGTGCAAACGGACTAGCGGGAGTAGATACGCAGTATTTT.

The J gene is TRBJ2-6, the V gene TRBV28; TRBD1 agrees at 7 bases. Germline V gives CDR1 MDHEN, CDR2 SYDVKM. The CDR3 totals 16 residues. V was clipped by 7 bases and J by 2 bases; unmatched bases: 8. CDR3 sequence: CASKIGGGAGANVLTF. Written as DNA, the CDR3 is TGTGCCAGCAAGATAGGGGGCGGAGCTGGGGCCAACGTCCTGACTTTC.

The V call is TRBV2, the J call TRBJ2-3, with 7 bases that match TRBD1. CDR1 and CDR2 (germline): SNHLY, FYNNEI. This CDR3 comprises 14 residues. J was trimmed by 2 bases and V by 7 bases; bases with no gene match: 6. CDR3 residues: CASKTGQNTDTQYF. For the CDR3, the DNA is TGTGCCAGCAAGACAGGGCAAAACACAGATACGCAGTATTTT. Drawing the rest from reference TRBV2 and TRBJ2-3, the complete variable domain is EPEVTQTPSHQVTQMGQEVILRCVPISNHLYFYWYRQILGQKVEFLVSFYNNEISEKSEIFDDQFSVERPDGSNFTLKIRSTKLEDSAMYFCASKTGQNTDTQYFGPGTRLTVL.

This rearrangement joins TRBV28 to TRBJ2-3; unclear D gene. CDR1 and CDR2 (germline): MDHEN, SYDVKM. The CDR3 extends over 18 amino acids. V lost 4 bases and J lost 0, with 20 bases in between. CDR3 bases: TGTGCCAGCAGTTCCACCGGCACCAGGTCCATTAGCACAGATACGCAGTATTTT. It encodes CASSSTGTRSISTDTQYF.

This clonotype was detected ten times or more. The DNA for the CDR3 is TGTGCCAGCAGCTTAAAGCGGGGTATGGAGCAGTTCTTC. It codes for CASSLKRGMEQFF. V is TRBV13 and J is TRBJ2-1; TRBD2 matches at 7 bases. CDR1 and CDR2 from the germline V gene are PRHDT and FYEKMQ (reference sequence). The CDR3 length is 13 residues. V dropped 2 bases and J dropped 10; count of bases not matched to a gene: 5. The full variable domain, completed using reference TRBV13 and TRBJ2-1, is AAGVIQSPRHLIKEKRETATLKCYPIPRHDTVYWYQQGPGQDPQFLISFYEKMQSDKGSIPDRFSAQQFSDYHSELNMSSLELGDSALYFCASSLKRGMEQFFGPGTRLTVL.

In this sample, this clonotype turned up once. The chain employs TRBV12-3 or TRBV12-4 and TRBJ2-7; D may match TRBD1 or TRBD2 (7 bases each). With the DNA end fitting TRBJ2-1 better, the J assignment may be wrong. This CDR3 has 15 amino acids. As DNA, the CDR3 is TGTGCCAGCAGTTTATCGGCAGGGGGGGTCTACGAGCAGTTCTTC. This codes for CASSLSAGGVYEQFF.

The genes are TRBV29-1 and TRBJ2-7, with TRBD2 as a possible D gene (5 bases). Trimming took off 4 bases at V and 3 bases at J, with 16 bases between the two ends. CDR1 SQVTM and CDR2 ANQGSEA come from the germline V gene. This CDR3 is 14 amino acids long. The CDR3 is CSVGVRARYYEQYF. The DNA of the CDR3 is TGCAGCGTTGGCGTGAGGGCCCGATACTACGAGCAGTACTTC.

The chain employs TRBV20-1 and TRBJ1-5; weak D call: TRBD1 (5 bases). CDR3 size: 15 residues. Trimming shortened V by 6 bases and J by 4 bases, and 19 bases separated the two germline ends. Germline V lookup: CDR1 DFQATT, CDR2 SNEGSKA (reference sequence). As DNA, the CDR3 is TGCAGTGCCTGGGAGACACGGGGGAGAAATCAGCCCCAGCATTTT. This gives the protein CSAWETRGRNQPQHF.

There are a few counts of this clonotype. V usage is TRBV4-3 and J usage is TRBJ1-2; a weak D match, TRBD1 (5 bases). Trimming pared 1 base from V and 0 bases from J, leaving 15 bases between. Per the germline V gene, CDR1 is LGHNA and CDR2 is YSLEER. CDR3 length: 17 residues. This chain's CDR3 is CASSQVVGTPANYGYTF. CDR3 bases: TGCGCCAGCAGCCAAGTGGTCGGGACGCCCGCTAACTATGGCTACACCTTC.

V and J are TRBV12-3 or TRBV12-4 and TRBJ2-7; 13 bases map to TRBD2. Germline trimming cut 3 bases from V and 6 bases from J; bases unmatched to any gene: 11. The CDR3 contains 17 residues. This chain's CDR3 is CASSFIGMGLAGTEQYF. The CDR3 coding sequence is TGTGCCAGCAGTTTCATTGGGATGGGACTAGCGGGAACCGAGCAGTACTTC.

This clonotype has a handful of counts. The chain links TRBV7-2 to TRBJ1-4; the match to TRBD1 covers 7 bases. This CDR3 contains 15 residues. The V gene's germline CDR1 is SGHTA and CDR2 FQGNSA. The junction had 10 bases not matched to a gene; V was cut back by 4 bases and J by 8 bases. The CDR3 protein is CASSYKGGAGEKLFF. The CDR3 nucleotides are TGTGCCAGCAGCTATAAAGGGGGCGCTGGAGAAAAACTGTTTTTT.

This sequence joins TRBV9 and TRBJ1-1; TRBD1 agrees at 10 bases. Germline CDR1 is SGDLS and CDR2 is YYNGEE. This CDR3 is 15 amino acids long. V shed 5 bases, J shed 2 bases, and the junction held 6 bases outside the gene matches. The CDR3 loop is CASSGGQGTNTEAFF. CDR3 coding DNA: TGTGCCAGCAGTGGGGGACAGGGGACAAACACTGAAGCTTTCTTT.

The rearrangement joins TRBV4-2 to TRBJ2-7; D is perhaps TRBD2 (6 bases). The germline V gene has CDR1 LGHNA and CDR2 YNFKEQ. The CDR3 loop spans 14 amino acids. The V end was cut by 0 bases, the J end by 8 bases, with 14 bases between. CDR3 sequence reads: CASSQDFRGGQQYF. For the CDR3, the DNA is TGTGCCAGCAGCCAAGATTTCCGGGGAGGACAGCAGTACTTC.

With respect to this clonotype: This may stem from a read error, because a much larger clone lies one nucleotide away. DNA for the CDR3: TGCAGCGTTGAGATGACAGGGGTTGACGAGCAGTACTTC. This codes for CSVEMTGVDEQYF. The gene calls are TRBV29-1 and TRBJ2-7; 8 bases line up with TRBD1. The junction had 6 bases not matched to a gene; V was cut back by 3 bases and J by 5 bases. The length of the CDR3 is 13 residues. Germline V gene sequence: CDR1 SQVTM, CDR2 ANQGSEA.

This clonotype was counted between two and nine times. The chain carries TRBV20-1 and TRBJ2-1; 10 nucleotides line up with TRBD2. Germline V gene lookup returns CDR1 DFQATT and CDR2 SNEGSKA (reference sequence). The CDR3 runs to 16 residues. V lost 5 bases and J lost 3; bases outside the gene matches: 10. The CDR3 sequence is CSARTGWTSGYNEQFF. In DNA form, the CDR3 reads TGCAGTGCTCGGACAGGGTGGACTAGCGGCTACAATGAGCAGTTCTTC.

In this sample, this clonotype turned up a few times. V is TRBV28 and J is TRBJ2-7; tentative D call: TRBD1 (5 bases). Trimming pared 5 bases from V and 1 base from J, leaving 15 bases between. Per germline, CDR1 MDHEN and CDR2 SYDVKM. CDR3 size: 15 residues. CDR3 loop: CASSPTWGLSYEQYF. CDR3 sequence (DNA): TGTGCCAGCAGTCCTACCTGGGGCCTATCCTACGAGCAGTACTTC.

A few counts support this clonotype. This chain connects TRBV7-2 to TRBJ2-7, with a weak D call TRBD1 (5 bases). Matching the DNA end better, TRBJ2-5 makes the J call doubtful. This CDR3 has 15 amino acids. The germline CDR1 and CDR2 sequences are SGHTA and FQGNSA. Written as DNA, the CDR3 is TGTGCCAGCAGCCCAACAGGATACCAGCAAGAGACCCAGTACTTC. It yields the protein CASSPTGYQQETQYF.

This clonotype has just one count. This sequence joins TRBV7-3 and TRBJ2-1; TRBD2 matches 12 bases. The CDR3 covers 17 residues. The V gene end was trimmed by 4 bases and the J gene end by 4 bases; junction bases not matched to a gene: 8. Germline V gives CDR1 SGHTA, CDR2 FQGTGA. The CDR3 reads CASSSDRTSGMYNEQFF. In DNA, the CDR3 is TGTGCCAGCAGCTCAGACCGGACTAGCGGGATGTACAATGAGCAGTTCTTC.

To note about this clonotype: A much larger clone sits a single nucleotide away, making a read error possible. The V gene is TRBV4-3, the J gene TRBJ2-1; no reliable D call. The germline V gene has CDR1 LGHNA and CDR2 YSLEER. Trimming took 1 base from V and 4 from J, leaving 17 bases between them. The CDR3 is 17 residues long. The DNA of the CDR3 is TGCGCCAGCAGCCAAGGCGGTGGTACTAACCGATACAATGAGCAGTTCTTC. Its protein product is CASSQGGGTNRYNEQFF.